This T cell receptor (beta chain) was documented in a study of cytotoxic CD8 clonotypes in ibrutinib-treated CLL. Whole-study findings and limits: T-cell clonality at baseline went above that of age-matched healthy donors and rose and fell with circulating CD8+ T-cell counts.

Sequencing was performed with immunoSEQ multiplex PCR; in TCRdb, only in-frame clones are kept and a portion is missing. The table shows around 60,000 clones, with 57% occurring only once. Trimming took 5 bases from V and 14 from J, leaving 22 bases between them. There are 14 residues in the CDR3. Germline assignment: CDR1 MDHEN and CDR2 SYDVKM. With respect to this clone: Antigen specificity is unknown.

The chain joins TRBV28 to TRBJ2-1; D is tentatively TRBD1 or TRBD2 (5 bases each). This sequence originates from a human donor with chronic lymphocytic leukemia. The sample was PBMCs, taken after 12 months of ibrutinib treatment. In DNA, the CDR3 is TGTGCCAGCAGTCCGACCGCGGGCAGGGTAGGGAAGTTCTTC. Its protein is CASSPTAGRVGKFF.